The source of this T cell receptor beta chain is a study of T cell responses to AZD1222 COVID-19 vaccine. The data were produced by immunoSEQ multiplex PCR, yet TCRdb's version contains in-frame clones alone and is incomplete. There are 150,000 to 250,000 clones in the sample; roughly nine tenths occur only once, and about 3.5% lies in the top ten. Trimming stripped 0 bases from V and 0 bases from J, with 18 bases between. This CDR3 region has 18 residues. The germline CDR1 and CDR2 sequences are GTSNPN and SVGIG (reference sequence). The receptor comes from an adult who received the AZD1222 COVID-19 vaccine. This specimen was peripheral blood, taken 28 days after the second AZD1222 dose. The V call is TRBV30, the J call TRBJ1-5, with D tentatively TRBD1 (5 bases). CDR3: CAWSVKGWGLRSNQPQHF. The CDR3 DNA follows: TGTGCCTGGAGTGTAAAGGGATGGGGCCTACGTAGCAATCAGCCCCAGCATTTT.